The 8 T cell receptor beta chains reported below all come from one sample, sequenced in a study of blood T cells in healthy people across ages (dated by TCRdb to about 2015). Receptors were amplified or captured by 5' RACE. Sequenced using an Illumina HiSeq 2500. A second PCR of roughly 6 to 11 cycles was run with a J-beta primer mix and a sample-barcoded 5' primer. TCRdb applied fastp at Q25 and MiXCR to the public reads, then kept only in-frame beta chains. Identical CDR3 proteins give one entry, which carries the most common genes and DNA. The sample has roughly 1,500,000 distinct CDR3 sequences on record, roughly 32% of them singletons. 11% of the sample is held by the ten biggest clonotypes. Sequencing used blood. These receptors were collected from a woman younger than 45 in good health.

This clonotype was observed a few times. This CDR3 reads CASSTGQGAVGANVLTF. In DNA, the CDR3 is TGTGCCAGCAGTACGGGACAGGGAGCTGTTGGGGCCAACGTCCTGACTTTC. This chain links TRBV28 with TRBJ2-6; 9 bases fit TRBD1. Germline CDR1 and CDR2: MDHEN and SYDVKM. This CDR3 is built from 17 residues. The ends lost 5 bases at V and 3 bases at J; junction bases unmatched: 8.

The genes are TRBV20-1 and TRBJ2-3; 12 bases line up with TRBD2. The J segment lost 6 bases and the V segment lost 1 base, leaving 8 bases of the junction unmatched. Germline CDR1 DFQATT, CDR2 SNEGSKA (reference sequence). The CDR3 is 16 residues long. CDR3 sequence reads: CSARGLAGGPPDTQYF. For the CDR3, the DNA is TGCAGTGCTAGAGGGCTAGCGGGAGGGCCCCCGGATACGCAGTATTTT.

Here the CDR3 reads CASSQKTSGGPGEQFF. The CDR3 DNA reads TGTGCCAGCAGCCAAAAGACTAGCGGGGGGCCTGGGGAGCAGTTCTTC. This rearrangement joins TRBV3-1 to TRBJ2-1; TRBD2 matches 13 bases. Losses at the gene ends were 2 bases for V and 10 bases for J; bases not matched to a gene: 8. The CDR3 totals 16 residues. Germline CDR1 and CDR2: LGHDT and YNNKEL (reference sequence).

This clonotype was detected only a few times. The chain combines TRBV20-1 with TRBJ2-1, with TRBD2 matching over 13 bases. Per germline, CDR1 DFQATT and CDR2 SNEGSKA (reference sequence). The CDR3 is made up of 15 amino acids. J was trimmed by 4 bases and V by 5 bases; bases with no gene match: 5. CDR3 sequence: CSAHGTSGIYNEQFF. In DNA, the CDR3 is TGCAGTGCTCATGGGACTAGCGGGATATACAATGAGCAGTTCTTC.

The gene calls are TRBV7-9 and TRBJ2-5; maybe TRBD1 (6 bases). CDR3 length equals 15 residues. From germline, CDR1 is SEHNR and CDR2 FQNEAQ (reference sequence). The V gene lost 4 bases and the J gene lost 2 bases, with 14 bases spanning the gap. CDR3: CASSSGQNLQETQYF. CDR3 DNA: TGTGCCAGCAGCTCCGGACAGAATTTACAAGAGACCCAGTACTTC.

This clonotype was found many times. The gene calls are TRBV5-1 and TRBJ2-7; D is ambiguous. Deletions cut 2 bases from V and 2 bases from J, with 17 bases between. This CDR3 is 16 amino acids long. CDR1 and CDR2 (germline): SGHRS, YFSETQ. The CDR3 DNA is TGCGCCAGCAGCTTCGGTGGACCCCACCCAACCTACGAGCAGTACTTC. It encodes CASSFGGPHPTYEQYF.

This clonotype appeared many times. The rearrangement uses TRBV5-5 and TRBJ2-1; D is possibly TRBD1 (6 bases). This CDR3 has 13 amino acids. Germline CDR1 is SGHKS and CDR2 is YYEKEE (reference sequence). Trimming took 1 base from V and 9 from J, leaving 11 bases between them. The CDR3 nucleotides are TGTGCCAGCAGCTTGCCGGACAGAAGTGAGCAGTTCTTC. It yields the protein CASSLPDRSEQFF.

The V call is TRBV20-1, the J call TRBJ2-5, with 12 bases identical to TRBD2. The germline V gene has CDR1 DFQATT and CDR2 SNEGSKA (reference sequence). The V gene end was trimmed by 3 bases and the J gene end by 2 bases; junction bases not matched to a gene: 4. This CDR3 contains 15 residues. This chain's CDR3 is CSASSSGRGQETQYF. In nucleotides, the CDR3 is TGCAGTGCTAGTTCTAGCGGGAGGGGACAAGAGACCCAGTACTTC.